This entry lists 21 T cell receptor beta chains sequenced from one sample in a study of cytomegalovirus exposure and HLA in healthy donors (dated by TCRdb to 2016 to 2017). Libraries came from the immunoSEQ multiplex PCR assay. The multiplex PCR relied on a mix of 60 forward primers for TCR Vbeta segments and 13 reverse primers for TCR Jbeta segments. In its TCRdb copy, this immuneACCESS table keeps in-frame sequences only and misses some clones. Where compared with another copy, unresolved V genes explain less than half of these, and the others have no known cause. This sample comprises about 130,000 clones, 83% of them detected only once. The top ten clonotypes cover roughly 20% of the sample. The sequenced sample was PBMCs. These receptors came from a man between 18 and 29 years old in good health and CMV-seropositive.

The rearrangement uses TRBV13 and TRBJ1-4; D might be TRBD1 (6 bases). Germline values: CDR1 PRHDT, CDR2 FYEKMQ (reference sequence). The CDR3 length is 13 residues. V dropped 6 bases and J dropped 6 bases, with 11 bases sitting between them. CDR3 coding DNA: TGTGCCAGCAGGACACAGGGAGATGAAAAACTGTTTTTT. This gives the protein CASRTQGDEKLFF.

V and J are TRBV9 and TRBJ2-3, with TRBD2 matching 13 bases. The CDR3 runs 16 residues. CDR1 and CDR2 from the germline V gene are SGDLS and YYNGEE. Germline trimming cut 0 bases from V and 5 bases from J; bases unmatched to any gene: 3. The CDR3 region is CASSVGTSGGGDTQYF. The CDR3 DNA is TGTGCCAGCAGCGTAGGGACTAGCGGGGGTGGAGATACGCAGTATTTT. The full variable domain, in which reference TRBV9 and TRBJ2-3 provide the parts outside the CDR3, is DSGVTQTPKHLITATGQRVTLRCSPRSGDLSVYWYQQSLDQGLQFLIQYYNGEERAKGNILERFSAQQFPDLHSELNLSSLELGDSALYFCASSVGTSGGGDTQYFGPGTRLTVL.

The rearrangement links TRBV6-6 to TRBJ2-7; 9 bases map to TRBD1. Germline V gene lookup returns CDR1 MNHNY and CDR2 SVGAGI (reference sequence). This CDR3 spans 12 amino acids. Trimming cost V 8 bases and J 3 bases; bases outside gene matches: 2. Here the CDR3 reads CASDRGDYEQYF. DNA of the CDR3: TGTGCCAGCGACAGGGGGGACTACGAGCAGTACTTC.

This rearrangement joins TRBV4-1 to TRBJ1-2; TRBD1 matches at 7 bases. The V gene's germline CDR1 is MGHRA and CDR2 YSYEKL. V was pared by 0 bases and J by 2 bases, with 6 bases of the junction left unmatched. The CDR3 length is 16 residues. The CDR3 coding sequence is TGCGCCAGCAGCCAAGATTTTTCACAGGGGAACTATGGCTACACCTTC. Protein product: CASSQDFSQGNYGYTF.

The rearrangement joins TRBV7-9 to TRBJ1-1, with D perhaps TRBD1 (6 bases). The CDR3 is 13 amino acids. Germline V CDR1 and CDR2: SEHNR, FQNEAQ (reference sequence). V lost 4 bases and J 6 bases, leaving 12 bases between the germline ends. Here the CDR3 reads CASSWGQVAEAFF. DNA of the CDR3: TGTGCCAGCAGCTGGGGACAAGTAGCTGAAGCTTTCTTT. Based on the CDR3 plus reference TRBV7-9 and TRBJ1-1, the full variable domain is DTGVSQNPRHKITKRGQNVTFRCDPISEHNRLYWYRQTLGQGPEFLTYFQNEAQLEKSRLLSDRFSAERPKGSFSTLEIQRTEQGDSAMYLCASSWGQVAEAFFGQGTRLTVV.

The CDR3 region has the DNA TGCGCCAGCAGCCCTCAGCCGGGGGGGACATCATCCTACGAGCAGTACTTC. As protein: CASSPQPGGTSSYEQYF. The chain recombines TRBV4-1 with TRBJ2-7; 8 bases align to TRBD2. Germline loops: CDR1 MGHRA, CDR2 YSYEKL. This CDR3 has 17 residues. V shed 4 bases and J 1 base; nucleotides not matched to a gene: 12.

This clone was recorded a few times. The rearrangement links TRBV5-1 to TRBJ1-6; D perhaps matches TRBD1 (6 bases). This CDR3 has 18 amino acids. Germline CDR1 SGHRS, CDR2 YFSETQ. V was trimmed by 1 base and J by 10 bases, leaving 24 bases between them. In DNA form, the CDR3 reads TGCGCCAGCAGCTTGTCAAAAGGGACACCCGGGGATGGGTCACCCCTCCACTTT. Protein: CASSLSKGTPGDGSPLHF.

The chain recombines TRBV2 with TRBJ1-2, with 8 bases identical to TRBD1. The CDR3 extends over 13 amino acids. V lost 4 bases, J lost 4 bases, and 2 bases stayed unmatched. Germline lookup yields CDR1 SNHLY and CDR2 FYNNEI. Here the CDR3 DNA reads TGTGCCAGCAGTGGAACAGGGGGCTATGGCTACACCTTC. Its translation: CASSGTGGYGYTF.

In this sample, this clone turned up a few times. The chain combines TRBV27 with TRBJ1-1; perhaps TRBD1 as D (6 bases). CDR1 and CDR2 from the germline V gene are MNHEY and SMNVEV (reference sequence). The CDR3 runs 16 residues. Trimming shortened V by 0 bases and J by 0 bases, and 11 bases separated the two germline ends. The CDR3 sequence: CASSLSGGAVNTEAFF. The CDR3 DNA is TGTGCCAGCAGTTTATCGGGGGGGGCGGTGAACACTGAAGCTTTCTTT.

The gene calls are TRBV27 and TRBJ2-1; possible D gene TRBD2, 6 bases. Trimming cost V 7 bases and J 10 bases, with 17 bases left between them. The CDR3 runs to 13 residues. From germline, CDR1 is MNHEY and CDR2 SMNVEV (reference sequence). CDR3 sequence reads: CASTLGGSREQFF. CDR3 coding DNA: TGTGCCAGCACCCTCGGAGGGAGCCGGGAGCAGTTCTTC.

The DNA of the CDR3 is TGTGCCAGCAGCCTTGGACAGGCCAATGAAGCTTTCTTT. Amino acid sequence: CASSLGQANEAFF. V usage is TRBV7-8 and J usage is TRBJ1-1; TRBD1 matches at 7 bases. The germline gives CDR1 SGHVS, CDR2 FQNEAQ. The CDR3 spans 13 residues. Trimming took 5 bases from V and 7 from J; bases not matched to a gene: 7.

This clone was detected a few times. The gene calls are TRBV29-1 and TRBJ1-1; the D is unclear. CDR1 and CDR2 (germline): SQVTM, ANQGSEA. V lost 0 bases and J lost 5, with 4 bases in between. The CDR3 extends over 11 amino acids. CDR3 amino acids: CSVEDRTEAFF. The CDR3 DNA reads as TGCAGCGTTGAAGATCGTACTGAAGCTTTCTTT.

This sequence joins TRBV5-6 and TRBJ2-1, with TRBD1 identical over 9 bases. CDR1 is SGHDT, CDR2 YYEEEE, per germline. J lost 8 bases, V lost 4 bases, and 10 bases had no gene match. The CDR3 is 15 residues long. The CDR3 reads CASSVPGQGIDEQFF. The CDR3 region has the DNA TGTGCCAGCAGCGTGCCGGGACAGGGTATCGATGAGCAGTTCTTC.

This clone was picked up a small number of times. J is TRBJ1-3 and V is TRBV2, with 7 positions matching TRBD1. The ends lost 6 bases at V and 0 bases at J; junction bases unmatched: 5. CDR1 is SNHLY and CDR2 is FYNNEI in the germline V gene. The CDR3 has 15 amino acids. CDR3 DNA: TGTGCCAGCAGAGGGACAGTACGCTCTGGAAACACCATATATTTT. It specifies CASRGTVRSGNTIYF.

The chain uses TRBV6-5 and TRBJ1-5; 9 positions agree with TRBD1. This CDR3 region has 14 residues. Germline V gene sequence: CDR1 MNHEY, CDR2 SVGAGI. Germline trimming cut 4 bases from V and 6 bases from J; bases unmatched to any gene: 4. The CDR3 region has the DNA TGTGCCAGCAGTTTCGACAGGGGGGGTCAGCCCCAGCATTTT. Translated: CASSFDRGGQPQHF.

This clone was picked up one time. The rearrangement joins TRBV19 to TRBJ2-7, with D possibly TRBD1 on 6 matching bases. Trimming took off 5 bases at V and 6 bases at J, with 17 bases between the two ends. The germline V gene has CDR1 LNHDA and CDR2 SQIVND (reference sequence). The CDR3 covers 14 residues. The CDR3 protein is CASSPNRAKSEQYF. The CDR3, as DNA: TGTGCCAGTAGTCCAAACAGGGCAAAGAGCGAGCAGTACTTC.

This clone was observed a few times. V gene TRBV5-1 combines with J gene TRBJ1-5; D is unclear. V was trimmed by 4 bases and J by 9 bases, leaving 17 bases between them. Germline lookup yields CDR1 SGHRS and CDR2 YFSETQ. This CDR3 has 14 amino acids. CDR3 nucleotides: TGCGCCAGCAGCCTGACACCCGACGAACGGCCCCAGCATTTT. It translates to CASSLTPDERPQHF.

The chain couples TRBV13 to TRBJ2-5; tentative D call: TRBD2 (6 bases). There are 13 residues in the CDR3. V was shortened by 6 bases and J by 7 bases, with 15 bases between the two germline ends. The germline V gene has CDR1 PRHDT and CDR2 FYEKMQ (reference sequence). CDR3 region: CASRGTSRGTQYF. For the CDR3, the DNA is TGTGCCAGCAGGGGGACCTCGCGGGGGACCCAGTACTTC.

This chain connects TRBV28 to TRBJ2-7, with D unclear. The CDR3 totals 15 residues. V lost 5 bases and J lost 3, with 17 bases in between. Germline V gene data show CDR1 as MDHEN and CDR2 as SYDVKM. The CDR3 region is CASSLPTRPVYEQYF. Here the CDR3 DNA reads TGTGCCAGCAGTCTCCCGACGAGGCCCGTCTACGAGCAGTACTTC. Full variable domain (outside the CDR3, taken from reference TRBV28 and TRBJ2-7): DVKVTQSSRYLVKRTGEKVFLECVQDMDHENMFWYRQDPGLGLRLIYFSYDVKMKEKGDIPEGYSVSREKKERFSLILESASTNQTSMYLCASSLPTRPVYEQYFGPGTRLTVT.

The genes are TRBV5-4 and TRBJ1-1; TRBD1 might be the D (5 bases). V lost 0 bases, J lost 4 bases, and 10 bases lay in between. Germline lookup yields CDR1 SGHNT and CDR2 YYREEE (reference sequence). The CDR3 loop spans 14 amino acids. CDR3 in DNA: TGTGCCAGCAGCTTGGTTCAGGGAGGCACTGAAGCTTTCTTT. Encoded protein: CASSLVQGGTEAFF. Supplemented by reference TRBV5-4 and TRBJ1-1, the full variable domain reads ETGVTQSPTHLIKTRGQQVTLRCSSQSGHNTVSWYQQALGQGPQFIFQYYREEENGRGNFPPRFSGLQFPNYSSELNVNALELDDSALYLCASSLVQGGTEAFFGQGTRLTVV.

Points on this clone: A read error may produce the germline difference seen at one junction end. The chain joins TRBV6-5 to TRBJ1-2, with TRBD1 as a possible D gene (6 bases). Germline CDR1 reads MNHEY; CDR2 reads SVGAGI. The CDR3 length is 11 residues. CDR3 sequence: CASSYETGIYF. DNA of the CDR3: TGTGCCAGCAGTTACGAGACAGGAATCTACTTC.